This T cell receptor beta chain comes out of a study of shared clonotypes between healthy human individuals. Study-wide points: Larger estimated richness was generally seen in naive subsets than in memory subsets.

Produced via immunoSEQ multiplex PCR; TCRdb's table is partial and in-frame only. The table includes around 1,000,000 clones, roughly 80% detected once. This CDR3 region has 12 residues. V lost 5 bases to trimming and J lost 8 bases; unmatched junction nucleotides: 5. The germline V gene encodes CDR1 SGHAT and CDR2 FQNNGV. This clone was observed a handful of times. Antigen specificity is unknown. The sequence was collected from a man between 18 and 29 years old in good health. Some clones in this sample may be carry-over from other donors' samples. The V gene is TRBV11-2, the J gene TRBJ1-1; TRBD1 agrees at 7 bases. The sample comprised memory CD4+ T cells from PBMCs. Subset indicated: CD45RA-negative fraction. The CDR3 loop reads CASSPTGSEAFF. The CDR3 nucleotides are TGTGCCAGCAGCCCGACAGGGTCAGAAGCTTTCTTT.